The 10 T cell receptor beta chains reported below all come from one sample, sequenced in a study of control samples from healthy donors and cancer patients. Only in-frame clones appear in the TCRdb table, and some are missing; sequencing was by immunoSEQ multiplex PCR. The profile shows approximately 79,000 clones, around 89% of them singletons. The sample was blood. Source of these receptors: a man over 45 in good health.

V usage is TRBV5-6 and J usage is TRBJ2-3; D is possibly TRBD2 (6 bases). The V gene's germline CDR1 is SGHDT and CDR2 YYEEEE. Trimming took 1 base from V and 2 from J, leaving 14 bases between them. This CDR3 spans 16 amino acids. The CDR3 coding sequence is TGTGCCAGCAGCTTGCTTCGGGGGTCTTCCACAGATACGCAGTATTTT. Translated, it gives CASSLLRGSSTDTQYF.

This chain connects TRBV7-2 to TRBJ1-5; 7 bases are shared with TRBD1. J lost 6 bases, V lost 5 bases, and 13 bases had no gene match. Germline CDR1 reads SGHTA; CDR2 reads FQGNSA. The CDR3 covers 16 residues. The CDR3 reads CASSRGGDSRVQPQHF. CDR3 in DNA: TGTGCCAGCAGCCGGGGCGGGGACAGCCGGGTTCAGCCCCAGCATTTT.

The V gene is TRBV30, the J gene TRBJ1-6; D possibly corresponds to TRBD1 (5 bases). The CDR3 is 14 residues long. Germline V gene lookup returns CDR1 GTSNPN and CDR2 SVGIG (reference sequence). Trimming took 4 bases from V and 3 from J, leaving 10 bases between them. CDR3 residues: CAWKRDVYNSPLHF. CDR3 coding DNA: TGTGCCTGGAAACGGGACGTCTATAATTCACCCCTCCACTTT.

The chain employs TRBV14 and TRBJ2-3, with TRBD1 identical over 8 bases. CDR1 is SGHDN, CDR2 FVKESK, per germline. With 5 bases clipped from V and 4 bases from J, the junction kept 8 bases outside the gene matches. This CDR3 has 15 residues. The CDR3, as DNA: TGTGCCAGCAGCAGCATAGGACAGGGACCAGATACGCAGTATTTT. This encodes CASSSIGQGPDTQYF.

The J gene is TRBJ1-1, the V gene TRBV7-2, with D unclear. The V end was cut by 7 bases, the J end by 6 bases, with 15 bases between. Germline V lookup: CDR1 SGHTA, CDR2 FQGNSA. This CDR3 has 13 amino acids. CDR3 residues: CASIGGGRAEAFF. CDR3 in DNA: TGTGCCAGCATCGGCGGTGGAAGGGCTGAAGCTTTCTTT.

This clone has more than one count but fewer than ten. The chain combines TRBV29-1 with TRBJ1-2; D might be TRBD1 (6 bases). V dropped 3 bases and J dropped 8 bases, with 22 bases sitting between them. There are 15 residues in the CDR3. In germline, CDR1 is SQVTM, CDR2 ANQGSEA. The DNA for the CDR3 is TGCAGCGTTGAGGTTGGCGGTCAGGGGTTAAGGGGCTACACCTTC. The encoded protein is CSVEVGGQGLRGYTF.

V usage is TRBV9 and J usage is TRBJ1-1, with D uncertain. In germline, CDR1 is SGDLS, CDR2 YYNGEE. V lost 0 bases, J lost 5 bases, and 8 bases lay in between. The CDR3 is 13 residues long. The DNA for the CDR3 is TGTGCCAGCAGCGTAGCTTATGGAACTGAAGCTTTCTTT. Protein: CASSVAYGTEAFF.

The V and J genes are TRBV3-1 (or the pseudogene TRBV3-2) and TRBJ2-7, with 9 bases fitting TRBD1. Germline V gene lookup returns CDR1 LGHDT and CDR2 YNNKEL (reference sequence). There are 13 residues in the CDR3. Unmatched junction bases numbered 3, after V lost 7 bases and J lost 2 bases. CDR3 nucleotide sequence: TGTGCCAGCAAGGGGACAGGGACCTACGAGCAGTACTTC. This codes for CASKGTGTYEQYF.

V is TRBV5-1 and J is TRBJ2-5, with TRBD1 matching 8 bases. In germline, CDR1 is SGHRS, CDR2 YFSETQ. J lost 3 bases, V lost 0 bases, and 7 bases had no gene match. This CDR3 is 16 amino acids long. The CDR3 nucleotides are TGCGCCAGCAGCTTGGAAGGCAGGGGGCGCGAAGAGACCCAGTACTTC. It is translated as CASSLEGRGREETQYF.

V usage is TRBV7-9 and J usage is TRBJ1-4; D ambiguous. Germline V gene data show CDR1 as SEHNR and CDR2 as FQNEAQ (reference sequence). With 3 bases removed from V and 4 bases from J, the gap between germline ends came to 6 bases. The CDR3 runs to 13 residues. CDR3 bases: TGTGCCAGCAGCTTCGGAAATAATGAAAAACTGTTTTTT. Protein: CASSFGNNEKLFF.